The 18 T cell receptor beta chains listed next were all sequenced from one sample in a study of T cell repertoires in cytomegalovirus infection. TCRdb called the reads again in MiXCR, with one record for every CDR3 protein. This table has approximately 350,000 distinct CDR3 sequences, approximately 30% appearing once. What these receptors recognize is not known. Sequencing was performed on cultured PBMCs, taken from culture after CMV antigen stimulation. These receptors all come from a human donor in good health (CMV status not recorded). Some clones in this sample may be carry-over from other donors' samples.

This clonotype has only a few counts. The chain is built from TRBV2 and TRBJ1-3; 7 bases agree with TRBD1. J gave up 0 bases and V 5 bases, and 4 bases lay outside the gene matches. Germline V gene data show CDR1 as SNHLY and CDR2 as FYNNEI. The CDR3 extends over 15 amino acids. CDR3 sequence: CASSTDRVSGNTIYF. The CDR3 DNA follows: TGTGCCAGCAGTACCGACAGGGTCTCTGGAAACACCATATATTTT.

Note on this clonotype: The CDR3 does not close with the conserved phenylalanine or tryptophan, likely indicating a read error. The CDR3 reads CASSLSGTSGSGETQYL. The CDR3 DNA is TGCGCCAGCAGCCTGTCCGGGACTAGCGGGAGTGGAGAGACCCAGTACTTA. V is TRBV4-1 and J is TRBJ2-5; 14 bases match TRBD2. The CDR3 runs to 17 residues. Looked up from germline, CDR1 is MGHRA and CDR2 is YSYEKL. Trimming cost V 4 bases and J 4 bases; bases outside gene matches: 8.

V is TRBV4-3 and J is TRBJ2-3; no firm D call. Germline V gene lookup returns CDR1 LGHNA and CDR2 YSLEER. The CDR3 runs 14 residues. Trimming removed 0 bases at V and 4 bases at J, with 8 bases between. The CDR3 bases are TGCGCCAGCAGCCAAGATTCGTCGGCAGATACGCAGTATTTT. This gives the protein CASSQDSSADTQYF.

The gene calls are TRBV4-1 and TRBJ2-1; 7 positions agree with TRBD2. With 0 bases clipped from V and 9 bases from J, the junction kept 17 bases outside the gene matches. The CDR3 is 18 residues long. Germline V gene sequence: CDR1 MGHRA, CDR2 YSYEKL. CDR3 nucleotide sequence: TGCGCCAGCAGCCAAGATCGGAGTATTGGCGGGAGAATGAGTGAGCAGTTCTTC. Protein product: CASSQDRSIGGRMSEQFF.

V is TRBV7-2 and J is TRBJ2-2; 7 positions agree with TRBD1. The germline CDR1 and CDR2 sequences are SGHTA and FQGNSA. The CDR3 covers 18 residues. After removal of 5 bases from V and 3 bases from J, the junction contained 15 bases not matched to a gene. Written as DNA, the CDR3 is TGTGCCAGCAGCCCAAGGACAGGTGCCCTGAATTACACCGGGGAGCTGTTTTTT. Its protein product is CASSPRTGALNYTGELFF. Based on the CDR3 plus reference TRBV7-2 and TRBJ2-2, the full variable domain is GAGVSQSPSNKVTEKGKDVELRCDPISGHTALYWYRQSLGQGLEFLIYFQGNSAPDKSGLPSDRFSAERTGGSVSTLTIQRTQQEDSAVYLCASSPRTGALNYTGELFFGEGSRLTVL.

This chain links TRBV7-6 with TRBJ2-1; 14 nucleotides agree with TRBD2. The CDR3 contains 16 residues. Germline CDR1 is SGHVS and CDR2 is FNYEAQ. Trimming removed 5 bases from V and 8 bases from J; junction bases left unmatched: 8. CDR3 in amino acids: CASSLWTSGGRDEQFF. The CDR3, as DNA: TGTGCCAGCAGCCTGTGGACTAGCGGGGGGCGCGATGAGCAGTTCTTC.

This chain connects TRBV4-1 to TRBJ1-6; 9 nucleotides align to TRBD1. This CDR3 spans 16 amino acids. Germline CDR1 reads MGHRA; CDR2 reads YSYEKL. V lost 2 bases, J lost 9 bases, and 8 bases stayed unmatched. This chain's CDR3 is CASSQQNRGLGSPLHF. The CDR3 DNA reads TGCGCCAGCAGCCAACAAAACAGGGGGCTGGGTTCACCCCTCCACTTT.

The chain uses TRBV12-3 or TRBV12-4 and TRBJ2-4; no reliable D call. V was pared by 6 bases and J by 3 bases, with 9 bases between. There are 13 residues in the CDR3. The CDR3 loop reads CASSGPGKNIQYF. Written as DNA, the CDR3 is TGTGCCAGCAGCGGCCCGGGCAAAAACATTCAGTACTTC.

This clonotype has more than one count but fewer than ten. The genes are TRBV7-8 and TRBJ1-2; 7 nucleotides line up with TRBD1. Germline CDR1 and CDR2: SGHVS and FQNEAQ. CDR3 length equals 13 residues. V gave up 4 bases and J gave up 8 bases; unmatched junction bases: 7. The CDR3: CASSSRQGEGYTF. The DNA for the CDR3 is TGTGCCAGCAGCTCAAGACAGGGTGAGGGCTACACCTTC.

V and J are TRBV20-1 and TRBJ1-1, with 8 bases that match TRBD1. CDR1 and CDR2 from the germline V gene are DFQATT and SNEGSKA (reference sequence). Germline trimming cut 5 bases from V and 5 bases from J; bases unmatched to any gene: 7. This CDR3 has 13 residues. The CDR3 reads CSAPWQGATEAFF. The CDR3 DNA sequence: TGCAGTGCTCCCTGGCAGGGGGCGACTGAAGCTTTCTTT.

This clonotype is medium-sized (0.01 to 0.1%) within its sample. V and J are TRBV29-1 and TRBJ2-3, with D unresolved. CDR1 is SQVTM and CDR2 is ANQGSEA in the germline V gene. The CDR3 has 12 residues. The ends were cut back, 7 bases at V and 5 bases at J, with 13 bases in the middle. The CDR3 bases are TGCAGCGCCGAGATGAATGGAGATACGCAGTATTTT. It yields the protein CSAEMNGDTQYF.

This clonotype has ten or more counts. The chain combines TRBV7-2 with TRBJ2-1; TRBD1 is a possible D gene (5 bases). V lost 5 bases and J lost 5, with 13 bases in between. The CDR3 runs to 14 residues. Germline-derived CDR1 and CDR2 are SGHTA and FQGNSA. The CDR3 loop reads CASSPMSRDNEQFF. The CDR3 bases are TGTGCCAGCAGCCCGATGAGCAGGGACAATGAGCAGTTCTTC.

This clonotype turned up a few times. The gene calls are TRBV2 and TRBJ2-2, with TRBD1 matching over 8 bases. This CDR3 comprises 16 residues. In germline, CDR1 is SNHLY, CDR2 FYNNEI. Trimming removed 0 bases from V and 0 bases from J; junction bases left unmatched: 0. CDR3 residues: CASSEATGANTGELFF. CDR3 sequence (DNA): TGTGCCAGCAGTGAAGCGACAGGGGCGAACACCGGGGAGCTGTTTTTT.

This clonotype was counted only a few times. The gene calls are TRBV6-4 and TRBJ2-2; no firm D call. V lost 7 bases to trimming and J lost 0 bases, with 9 bases between them. The CDR3 totals 14 residues. Germline V gene sequence: CDR1 MRHNA, CDR2 SNTAGT. CDR3 amino acids: CASKMTTNTGELFF. The DNA for the CDR3 is TGTGCCAGCAAAATGACCACGAACACCGGGGAGCTGTTTTTT.

In this sample, this clonotype turned up a few times. This chain links TRBV10-3 with TRBJ1-1, with D unclear. The CDR3 has 14 residues. Trimming pared 10 bases from V and 1 base from J, leaving 16 bases between. CDR1 and CDR2 (germline): ENHRY, SYGVKD. Here the CDR3 DNA reads TGTGCCACCAAGGCACACGGGGAGAACACTGAAGCTTTCTTT. Protein product: CATKAHGENTEAFF.

This clonotype turned up a few times. The rearrangement uses TRBV6-1 and TRBJ2-1, with D possibly being TRBD2 (5 bases). The CDR3 totals 13 residues. CDR1 and CDR2 from the germline V gene are MNHNS and SASEGT. Trimming pared 3 bases from V and 7 bases from J, leaving 10 bases between. DNA for the CDR3: TGTGCCAGCAGTGACCCCCCGGGGAATGAGCAGTTCTTC. This sequence encodes CASSDPPGNEQFF.

This clonotype showed up just once. The chain combines TRBV6-6 with TRBJ2-5; possibly TRBD2 for D (5 bases). This CDR3 is built from 14 residues. Germline CDR1 is MNHNY and CDR2 is SVGAGI (reference sequence). Trimming removed 8 bases at V and 1 base at J, with 14 bases between. CDR3 in amino acids: CASGEGPTQETQYF. Here the CDR3 DNA reads TGTGCCAGCGGAGAGGGCCCCACCCAAGAGACCCAGTACTTC.

This clonotype turned up a few times. The chain is built from TRBV24-1 and TRBJ2-5; D not resolved. From germline, CDR1 is KGHDR and CDR2 SFDVKD. The V gene lost 5 bases and the J gene lost 4 bases, with 10 bases spanning the gap. The CDR3 is made up of 13 amino acids. CDR3: CATSGSGGETQYF. The CDR3, as DNA: TGTGCCACCAGTGGTTCGGGTGGAGAGACCCAGTACTTC.